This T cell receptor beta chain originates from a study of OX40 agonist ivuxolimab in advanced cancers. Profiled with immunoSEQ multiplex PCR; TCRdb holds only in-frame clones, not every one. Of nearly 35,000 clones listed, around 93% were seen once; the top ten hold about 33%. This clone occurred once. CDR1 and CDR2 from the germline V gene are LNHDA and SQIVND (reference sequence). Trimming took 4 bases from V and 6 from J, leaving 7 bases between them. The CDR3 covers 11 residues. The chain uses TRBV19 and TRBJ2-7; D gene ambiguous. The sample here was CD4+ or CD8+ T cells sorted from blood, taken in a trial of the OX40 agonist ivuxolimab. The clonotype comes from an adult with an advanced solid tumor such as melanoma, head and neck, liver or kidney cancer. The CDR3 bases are TGTGCCAGTAGTAGGCCTGGCGAGCAGTACTTC. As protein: CASSRPGEQYF.